These 10 T cell receptor beta chains were all obtained from the same sample, sequenced in a study of blood T cell repertoires in COVID-19. Only in-frame clones appear in the TCRdb table, and some are missing; sequencing was by immunoSEQ multiplex PCR. The data hold under 200,000 clones, with approximately 84% observed a single time. Sequencing was carried out using PBMCs or T cells enriched from blood (not recorded which). The origin of the receptors is a man aged 45-60 years who had recovered from COVID-19.

The chain joins TRBV6-5 to TRBJ2-7; 9 bases line up with TRBD1. V lost 0 bases to trimming and J lost 2 bases; unmatched junction nucleotides: 2. Germline values: CDR1 MNHEY, CDR2 SVGAGI. The CDR3 has 15 amino acids. DNA for the CDR3: TGTGCCAGCAGTTACTCGGACAGGGGAACCTACGAGCAGTACTTC. It encodes CASSYSDRGTYEQYF.

The CDR3 DNA reads as TGTGCCAGCAGCCGAGGACAGGGGGGTAGCTATGGCTACACCTTC. Its translation is CASSRGQGGSYGYTF. This chain joins TRBV7-9 and TRBJ1-2, with 10 bases fitting TRBD1. The germline V gene encodes CDR1 SEHNR and CDR2 FQNEAQ (reference sequence). The CDR3 is made up of 15 amino acids. The J segment lost 4 bases and the V segment lost 5 bases, leaving 7 bases of the junction unmatched.

This sequence joins TRBV5-1 and TRBJ1-3; D not certain. The V end was cut by 0 bases, the J end by 7 bases, with 11 bases between. CDR3 size: 14 residues. Per germline, CDR1 SGHRS and CDR2 YFSETQ. CDR3 sequence: CASSLEEGGNTIYF. The CDR3 region has the DNA TGCGCCAGCAGCTTGGAGGAGGGTGGCAACACCATATATTTT.

The V and J genes are TRBV15 and TRBJ2-1, with D perhaps matching TRBD1 (6 bases). V was cut by 3 bases and J by 5 bases, with 11 bases left in between. Germline-derived CDR1 and CDR2 are LNHNV and YYDKDF (reference sequence). The CDR3 totals 14 residues. CDR3 in amino acids: CATSRGAEDNEQFF. CDR3 nucleotides: TGTGCCACCAGCAGGGGGGCAGAGGACAATGAGCAGTTCTTC. The variable domain in full, completed from reference TRBV15 and TRBJ2-1, reads DAMVIQNPRYQVTQFGKPVTLSCSQTLNHNVMYWYQQKSSQAPKLLFHYYDKDFNNEADTPDNFQSRRPNTSFCFLDIRSPGLGDTAMYLCATSRGAEDNEQFFGPGTRLTVL.

The V gene is TRBV11-2, the J gene TRBJ2-5; possibly TRBD2 for D (7 bases). V was cut by 6 bases and J by 5 bases, with 16 bases left in between. The CDR3 runs to 14 residues. The germline CDR1 and CDR2 sequences are SGHAT and FQNNGV. As DNA, the CDR3 is TGTGCCAGCAGAACAAGAGGGGGGGGTGAGACCCAGTACTTC. Protein product: CASRTRGGGETQYF. The variable domain in full, with the rest retrieved from reference TRBV11-2 and TRBJ2-5, is EAGVAQSPRYKIIEKRQSVAFWCNPISGHATLYWYQQILGQGPKLLIQFQNNGVVDDSQLPKDRFSAERLKGVDSTLKIQPAKLEDSAVYLCASRTRGGGETQYFGPGTRLLVL.

The chain combines TRBV5-1 with TRBJ2-1; D is perhaps TRBD1 (6 bases). Germline V gene data show CDR1 as SGHRS and CDR2 as YFSETQ. V was pared by 0 bases and J by 4 bases, with 11 bases between. The CDR3 sequence is 15 residues long. The CDR3 DNA reads TGCGCCAGCAGCTTGGCCGGACAGTTTTACAATGAGCAGTTCTTC. It specifies CASSLAGQFYNEQFF. Supplemented by reference TRBV5-1 and TRBJ2-1, the full variable domain reads KAGVTQTPRYLIKTRGQQVTLSCSPISGHRSVSWYQQTPGQGLQFLFEYFSETQRNKGNFPGRFSGRQFSNSRSEMNVSTLELGDSALYLCASSLAGQFYNEQFFGPGTRLTVL.

This chain connects TRBV5-4 to TRBJ1-2; 12 nucleotides align to TRBD1. The V gene's germline CDR1 is SGHNT and CDR2 YYREEE (reference sequence). The CDR3 is 16 amino acids. The junction had 8 bases not matched to a gene; V was cut back by 4 bases and J by 4 bases. The CDR3 reads CASSQGQGARTYGYTF. CDR3 nucleotide sequence: TGTGCCAGCAGCCAGGGACAGGGGGCCCGCACCTATGGCTACACCTTC.

This clone was seen only a few times. The chain links TRBV18 to TRBJ1-2, with D unclear. CDR3 size: 15 residues. Germline CDR1 KGHSH, CDR2 LQKENI. V gave up 3 bases and J gave up 2 bases, with 13 bases separating them. The CDR3 region has the DNA TGTGCCAGCTCACCCCGGGAGGGCGGAAACTATGGCTACACCTTC. Its translation is CASSPREGGNYGYTF.

This clone was seen once. The chain has TRBV5-1 and TRBJ1-2; D not certain. V lost 4 bases and J 4 bases, leaving 14 bases between the germline ends. Germline loops: CDR1 SGHRS, CDR2 YFSETQ. The CDR3 totals 14 residues. The CDR3 loop is CASSPALGGYGYTF. CDR3 DNA: TGCGCCAGCAGCCCGGCCCTAGGCGGCTATGGCTACACCTTC.

The genes are TRBV6-5 and TRBJ1-2, with D hard to call. V lost 0 bases, J lost 2 bases, and 7 bases lay in between. Germline values: CDR1 MNHEY, CDR2 SVGAGI. This CDR3 region has 14 residues. The CDR3 DNA reads as TGTGCCAGCAGTTACTCGTCAGTAAACTATGGCTACACCTTC. As protein: CASSYSSVNYGYTF.